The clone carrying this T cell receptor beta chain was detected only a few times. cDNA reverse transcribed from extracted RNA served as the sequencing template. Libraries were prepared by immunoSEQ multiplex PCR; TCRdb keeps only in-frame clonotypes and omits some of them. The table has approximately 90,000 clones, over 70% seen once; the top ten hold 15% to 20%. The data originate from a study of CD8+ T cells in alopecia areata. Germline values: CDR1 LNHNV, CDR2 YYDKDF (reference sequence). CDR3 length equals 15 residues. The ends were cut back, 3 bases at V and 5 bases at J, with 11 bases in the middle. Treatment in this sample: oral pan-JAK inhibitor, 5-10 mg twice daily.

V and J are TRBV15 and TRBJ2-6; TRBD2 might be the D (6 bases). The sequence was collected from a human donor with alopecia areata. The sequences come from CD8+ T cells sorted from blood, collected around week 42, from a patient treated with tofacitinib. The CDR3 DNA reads TGTGCCACCAGCAGTCAACGGGGGAGGGCCAACGTCCTGACTTTC. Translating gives CATSSQRGRANVLTF.